This entry describes one T cell receptor beta chain. Its antigen remains unidentified. The data originate from a study of T-cell memory formation after mild COVID-19. Overall study results and limits: Most CD4+ clones that shrank were in CM and EM, while CD8+ ones turned up in EMRA. What remained unconfirmed was the SARS-CoV-2 specificity of second-wave clones peaking on day 37. That cross-reactive memory joined was suggested by some responding clones appearing in pre-infection memory.

A 5'RACE reaction primed in the constant segment made cDNA libraries of TCR alpha and TCR beta, and these carried sample barcodes and UMIs. TCRdb redid the calling of the 5' RACE reads with MiXCR, one entry per CDR3 protein. Of about 140,000 distinct CDR3 sequences in the sample, about a fifth were seen once. CDR1 SGHRS and CDR2 YFSETQ come from the germline V gene. The CDR3 covers 14 residues. Trimming left V 0 bases short and J 2 bases short, with 8 bases between. The chain has TRBV5-1 and TRBJ1-2; D unresolved. The sequenced sample consisted of PBMCs or a T cell subset sorted from them (not recorded which). This clonotype was obtained from an adult woman who had mild COVID-19 (a few samples of this study predate the infection). Cell type and time point are not known. For the CDR3, the DNA is TGCGCCAGCAGCTTGGTTGCGACAAACTATGGCTACACCTTC. Translated: CASSLVATNYGYTF.